A selection of T cell receptor beta chains follows, all from one sample in a study of shared clonotypes between healthy human individuals. The table came from immunoSEQ multiplex PCR; TCRdb's copy has only in-frame clones and leaves some out. Among about 960,000 clones, approximately 76% were seen once, and the ten largest hold roughly 1.5%. Sequenced material: memory CD4+ T cells sorted from blood. Source of these receptors: a man between 18 and 35 years old in good health. The CDR3 runs from the conserved cysteine through the conserved F or W. Each record gives: V gene, clone size, J gene, D gene, CDR3 protein, CDR3 DNA. D genes are given only for firm matches. Size is omitted from some rows. Given values are once, few, many or a class for expanded clones.

V gene: TRBV5-8
clone size: once
J gene: TRBJ2-2
D gene: NA
CDR3 protein: CASSSDTYWSRGSTGELFF
CDR3 DNA: TGTGCCAGCAGCTCCGATACTTACTGGAGCAGAGGGAGCACCGGGGAGCTGTTTTTT

V gene: TRBV6-6
clone size: NA
J gene: TRBJ1-1
D gene: TRBD1
CDR3 protein: CASSYGTGRGRTEAFF
CDR3 DNA: TGTGCCAGCAGTTACGGGACAGGGAGGGGGAGGACTGAAGCTTTCTTT

V gene: TRBV5-1
clone size: NA
J gene: TRBJ1-4
D gene: NA
CDR3 protein: CASSLGAGYNEKLFF
CDR3 DNA: TGCGCCAGCAGCTTGGGGGCAGGCTATAATGAAAAACTGTTTTTT

V gene: TRBV6-1
clone size: NA
J gene: TRBJ2-3
D gene: NA
CDR3 protein: CASRSTGDTQYF
CDR3 DNA: TGTGCCAGCCGGTCAACCGGGGATACGCAGTATTTT

V gene: TRBV30
clone size: NA
J gene: TRBJ1-4
D gene: NA
CDR3 protein: CASSAVTNEKLFF
CDR3 DNA: TGTGCCTCTAGCGCCGTTACAAATGAAAAACTGTTTTTT

V gene: TRBV7-2
clone size: few
J gene: TRBJ2-5
D gene: NA
CDR3 protein: CASNFGGSETQYF
CDR3 DNA: TGTGCCAGCAATTTTGGGGGGTCGGAGACCCAGTACTTC

V gene: TRBV10-3
clone size: NA
J gene: TRBJ1-1
D gene: TRBD1
CDR3 protein: CAIRPGTAMNTEAFF
CDR3 DNA: TGTGCCATCAGACCCGGGACAGCCATGAACACTGAAGCTTTCTTT

V gene: TRBV4-1
clone size: NA
J gene: TRBJ1-1
D gene: TRBD1
CDR3 protein: CASSHLPGQGGNTEAFF
CDR3 DNA: TGCGCCAGCAGCCACCTCCCCGGACAGGGGGGTAACACTGAAGCTTTCTTT

V gene: TRBV5-1
clone size: NA
J gene: TRBJ2-1
D gene: TRBD2
CDR3 protein: CASRLAGAARNEQFF
CDR3 DNA: TGCGCAAGCAGATTGGCGGGAGCCGCTAGGAATGAGCAGTTCTTC

V gene: TRBV5-1
clone size: NA
J gene: TRBJ2-7
D gene: TRBD2
CDR3 protein: CASSLARTSGVSYEQYF
CDR3 DNA: TGCGCCAGCAGCTTGGCCCGAACTAGCGGAGTTTCCTACGAGCAGTACTTC

V gene: TRBV11-2
clone size: NA
J gene: TRBJ2-7
D gene: TRBD2
CDR3 protein: CASSPLAGSEYEQYF
CDR3 DNA: TGTGCCAGCAGCCCACTAGCGGGATCGGAGTACGAGCAGTACTTC

V gene: TRBV10-3
clone size: NA
J gene: TRBJ1-3
D gene: NA
CDR3 protein: CATWSGSSGNTIYF
CDR3 DNA: TGTGCCACCTGGAGCGGGAGCTCTGGAAACACCATATATTTT

V gene: TRBV10-3
clone size: few
J gene: TRBJ1-2
D gene: TRBD1
CDR3 protein: CAISESGQGEDGYTF
CDR3 DNA: TGTGCCATCAGTGAGTCGGGACAGGGTGAGGATGGCTACACCTTC

V gene: TRBV6-6
clone size: few
J gene: TRBJ1-3
D gene: NA
CDR3 protein: CASTFSGNTIYF
CDR3 DNA: TGTGCCAGCACTTTCTCTGGAAACACCATATATTTT

V gene: TRBV6-5
clone size: NA
J gene: TRBJ1-1
D gene: NA
CDR3 protein: CASSYSSKERGTEAFF
CDR3 DNA: TGTGCCAGCAGTTACTCGAGTAAAGAACGCGGCACTGAAGCTTTCTTT

V gene: TRBV7-2
clone size: NA
J gene: TRBJ1-2
D gene: NA
CDR3 protein: CASSEDSLYGYTF
CDR3 DNA: TGTGCCAGCAGTGAGGACAGCCTCTATGGCTACACCTTC

V gene: TRBV5-1
clone size: NA
J gene: TRBJ2-7
D gene: TRBD1
CDR3 protein: CASSFPRTGGVYEQYF
CDR3 DNA: TGCGCCAGCAGCTTCCCTCGGACAGGGGGCGTCTACGAGCAGTACTTC

V gene: TRBV30
clone size: NA
J gene: TRBJ1-2
D gene: NA
CDR3 protein: CAWSDMGVLSWGGYTF
CDR3 DNA: TGTGCCTGGAGTGACATGGGCGTACTTAGTTGGGGTGGCTACACCTTC

V gene: TRBV11-2
clone size: few
J gene: TRBJ2-1
D gene: TRBD2
CDR3 protein: CASSRTSTSGRSNEQFF
CDR3 DNA: TGTGCCAGCAGCCGAACCTCGACTAGCGGGAGGTCAAATGAGCAGTTCTTC

V gene: TRBV5-1
clone size: once
J gene: TRBJ2-7
D gene: TRBD1
CDR3 protein: CASSLAKGQGGYEQYF
CDR3 DNA: TGCGCCAGCAGCTTGGCCAAGGGACAGGGGGGCTACGAGCAGTACTTC

V gene: TRBV5-5
clone size: few
J gene: TRBJ2-5
D gene: TRBD2
CDR3 protein: CASSFSGLAETQYF
CDR3 DNA: TGTGCCAGCAGCTTTTCGGGACTAGCTGAGACCCAGTACTTC

V gene: TRBV5-1
clone size: NA
J gene: TRBJ1-4
D gene: TRBD1
CDR3 protein: CASSLGQGDEKLFF
CDR3 DNA: TGCGCCAGCAGCTTGGGACAGGGGGACGAAAAACTGTTTTTT

V gene: TRBV30
clone size: NA
J gene: TRBJ2-3
D gene: NA
CDR3 protein: CACSSGFDRSQYF
CDR3 DNA: TGTGCCTGTTCCTCGGGGTTTGACAGGTCGCAGTATTTT

V gene: TRBV5-1
clone size: NA
J gene: TRBJ2-3
D gene: NA
CDR3 protein: CASSLGLATQGSQYF
CDR3 DNA: TGCGCCAGCAGCTTGGGCCTAGCCACTCAGGGATCGCAGTATTTT

V gene: TRBV6-6
clone size: few
J gene: TRBJ1-1
D gene: NA
CDR3 protein: CASSYSKDGSTEAFF
CDR3 DNA: TGTGCCAGCAGTTACTCCAAGGATGGCAGCACTGAAGCTTTCTTT

V gene: TRBV7-9
clone size: NA
J gene: TRBJ2-7
D gene: TRBD1
CDR3 protein: CASSSRTGIPGVSYEQYF
CDR3 DNA: TGTGCCAGCAGCTCCAGGACAGGGATCCCGGGCGTCTCCTACGAGCAGTACTTC

V gene: TRBV4-3
clone size: NA
J gene: TRBJ2-3
D gene: NA
CDR3 protein: CASSQDIGDPTDTQYF
CDR3 DNA: TGCGCCAGCAGCCAAGATATCGGGGACCCCACAGATACGCAGTATTTT

V gene: TRBV29-1
clone size: NA
J gene: TRBJ2-5
D gene: NA
CDR3 protein: CSVERDLARIQYF
CDR3 DNA: TGCAGCGTTGAAAGGGACCTCGCCAGGATCCAGTACTTC

V gene: TRBV2
clone size: few
J gene: TRBJ2-7
D gene: NA
CDR3 protein: CASRLRVLSYEQYF
CDR3 DNA: TGTGCCAGCAGATTAAGGGTCCTATCCTACGAGCAGTACTTC

V gene: TRBV7-9
clone size: NA
J gene: TRBJ1-2
D gene: NA
CDR3 protein: CASSETGYTF
CDR3 DNA: TGTGCCAGCAGTGAAACGGGGTACACCTTC

V gene: TRBV18
clone size: NA
J gene: TRBJ2-5
D gene: TRBD1
CDR3 protein: CASAGQGQETQYF
CDR3 DNA: TGTGCCAGCGCGGGACAGGGTCAAGAGACCCAGTACTTC